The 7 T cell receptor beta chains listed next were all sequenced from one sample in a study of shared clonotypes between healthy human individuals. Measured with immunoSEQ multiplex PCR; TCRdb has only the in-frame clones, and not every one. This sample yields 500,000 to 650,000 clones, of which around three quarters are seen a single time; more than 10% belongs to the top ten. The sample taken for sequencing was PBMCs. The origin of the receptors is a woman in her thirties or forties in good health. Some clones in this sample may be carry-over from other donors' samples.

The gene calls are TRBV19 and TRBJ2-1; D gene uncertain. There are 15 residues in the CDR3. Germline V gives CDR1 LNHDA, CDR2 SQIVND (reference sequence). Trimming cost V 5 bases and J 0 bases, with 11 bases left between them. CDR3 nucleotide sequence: TGTGCCAGTAGTTTGACCAAGGGCTCCTACAATGAGCAGTTCTTC. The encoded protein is CASSLTKGSYNEQFF.

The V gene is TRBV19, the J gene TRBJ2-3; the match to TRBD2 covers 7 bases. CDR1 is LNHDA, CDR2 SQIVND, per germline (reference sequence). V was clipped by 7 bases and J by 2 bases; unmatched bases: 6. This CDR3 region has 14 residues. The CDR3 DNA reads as TGTGCCAGTACCCACCGGGGGGACACAGATACGCAGTATTTT. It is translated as CASTHRGDTDTQYF.

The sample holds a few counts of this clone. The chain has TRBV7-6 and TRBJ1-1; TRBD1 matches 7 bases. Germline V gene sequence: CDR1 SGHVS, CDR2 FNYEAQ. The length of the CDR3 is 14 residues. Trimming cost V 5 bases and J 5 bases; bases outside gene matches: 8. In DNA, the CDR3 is TGTGCCAGCAGCCCCGGAGGGGGCAGGACTGAAGCTTTCTTT. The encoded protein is CASSPGGGRTEAFF. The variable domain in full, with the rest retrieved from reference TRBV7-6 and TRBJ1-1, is GAGVSQSPRYKVTKRGQDVALRCDPISGHVSLYWYRQALGQGPEFLTYFNYEAQQDKSGLPNDRFSAERPEGSISTLTIQRTEQRDSAMYRCASSPGGGRTEAFFGQGTRLTVV.

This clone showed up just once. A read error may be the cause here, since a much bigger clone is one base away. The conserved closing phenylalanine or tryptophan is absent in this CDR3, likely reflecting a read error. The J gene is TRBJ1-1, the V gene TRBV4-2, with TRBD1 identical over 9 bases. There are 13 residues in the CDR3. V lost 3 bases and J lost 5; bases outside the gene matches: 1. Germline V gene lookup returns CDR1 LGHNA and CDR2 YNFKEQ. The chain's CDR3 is CASSQDRGTEAFS. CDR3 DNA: TGTGCCAGCAGCCAGGACAGGGGTACTGAAGCTTTCTCT.

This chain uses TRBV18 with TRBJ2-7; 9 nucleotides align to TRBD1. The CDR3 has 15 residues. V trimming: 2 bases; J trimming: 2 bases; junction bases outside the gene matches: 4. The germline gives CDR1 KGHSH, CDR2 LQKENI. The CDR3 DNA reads TGTGCCAGCTCACCAGGGACAGGGTCGGCCTACGAGCAGTACTTC. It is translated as CASSPGTGSAYEQYF.

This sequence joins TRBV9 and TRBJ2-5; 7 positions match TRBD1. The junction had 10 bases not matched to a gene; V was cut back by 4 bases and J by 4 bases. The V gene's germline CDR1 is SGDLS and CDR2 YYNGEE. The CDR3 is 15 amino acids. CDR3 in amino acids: CASSNRTGLAETQYF. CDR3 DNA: TGTGCCAGCAGCAACCGGACAGGACTGGCAGAGACCCAGTACTTC.

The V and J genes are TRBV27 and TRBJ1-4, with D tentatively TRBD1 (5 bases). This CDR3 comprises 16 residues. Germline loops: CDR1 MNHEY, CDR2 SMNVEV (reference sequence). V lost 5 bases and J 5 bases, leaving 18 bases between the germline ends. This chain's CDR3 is CASSGYGGSGNEKLFF. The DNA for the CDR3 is TGTGCCAGCAGTGGTTATGGGGGGAGCGGAAATGAAAAACTGTTTTTT.